This TCR beta chain was retrieved from a study of CD8 T cells in ankylosing spondylitis. This clonotype was counted at least ten times. Generation of TCR beta libraries employed quantitative 5'-RACE incorporating molecular barcodes. TCRdb reprocessed the 5' RACE reads with MiXCR, giving one entry per CDR3 protein. The table has 250,000 to 400,000 distinct CDR3 sequences, under 14% seen once. From germline, CDR1 is MNHNS and CDR2 SASEGT. The ends were cut back, 5 bases at V and 8 bases at J, with 18 bases in the middle. The CDR3 has 15 residues. Sequenced material: blood, either unsorted or a sorted T cell fraction (not recorded which). This sequence joins TRBV6-1 and TRBJ1-4; no definite D call. The sequence was obtained from a female donor with ankylosing spondylitis or in good health (not recorded which). CDR3 region: CASSRLTGEGEKLFF. The CDR3 DNA is TGTGCCAGCAGTCGCTTGACCGGGGAGGGCGAAAAACTGTTTTTT.